A single sample is the source of the 9 T cell receptor beta chains below, sequenced in a study of early T cells in non-severe SARS-CoV-2 infection (dated by TCRdb to about 2021). The library was generated by 5' RACE. Sequencing took place on a NextSeq 500. The public reads were reanalyzed by TCRdb: fastp trimming at Q25, MiXCR alignment, in-frame beta chains only. When rows share a CDR3 protein, they turn into one entry using the most common DNA and genes. The sample table holds more than 95,000 distinct CDR3 sequences, of which under 15% were seen once. The ten largest make up 20% to 25% of the sample. The specimen was whole blood. Receptor source: an adult who was a healthcare worker with PCR-confirmed SARS-CoV-2 infection or an uninfected control (not recorded which).

The rearrangement joins TRBV9 to TRBJ2-3, with D unresolved. V gave up 0 bases and J gave up 5 bases, with 7 bases separating them. CDR1 is SGDLS, CDR2 YYNGEE, per germline. The CDR3 is 13 residues long. DNA for the CDR3: TGTGCCAGCAGCGTAGGTGGTTTAGATACGCAGTATTTT. Encoded protein: CASSVGGLDTQYF.

V and J are TRBV5-1 and TRBJ2-5, with D perhaps TRBD2 (6 bases). The CDR3 runs to 14 residues. Germline-derived CDR1 and CDR2 are SGHRS and YFSETQ. Deletions cut 2 bases from V and 5 bases from J, with 13 bases between. As DNA, the CDR3 is TGCGCCAGCAGCTTAGGCGGGGCAAAGGAGACCCAGTACTTC. It specifies CASSLGGAKETQYF.

The gene calls are TRBV6-6 and TRBJ2-1; D might be TRBD1 (5 bases). CDR3 size: 17 residues. Germline CDR1 MNHNY, CDR2 SVGAGI (reference sequence). V was shortened by 0 bases and J by 3 bases, with 15 bases between the two germline ends. Written as DNA, the CDR3 is TGTGCCAGCAGTTACTCCCTACCAACAGGTATCTACAATGAGCAGTTCTTC. It yields the protein CASSYSLPTGIYNEQFF.

This clonotype appeared a few times. The chain is built from TRBV15 and TRBJ1-5, with a tentative D call TRBD1 (6 bases). The CDR3 is 17 amino acids. Trimming cost V 0 bases and J 1 base, with 13 bases left between them. Germline V gene data show CDR1 as LNHNV and CDR2 as YYDKDF (reference sequence). The CDR3 is CATSRDRGDGSNQPQHF. CDR3 DNA: TGTGCCACCAGCAGAGATAGGGGGGATGGAAGCAATCAGCCCCAGCATTTT. Together with reference TRBV15 and TRBJ1-5, the CDR3 gives the full variable domain: DAMVIQNPRYQVTQFGKPVTLSCSQTLNHNVMYWYQQKSSQAPKLLFHYYDKDFNNEADTPDNFQSRRPNTSFCFLDIRSPGLGDTAMYLCATSRDRGDGSNQPQHFGDGTRLSIL.

The V gene is TRBV3-1, the J gene TRBJ2-5, with D hard to call. V dropped 2 bases and J dropped 5 bases, with 9 bases sitting between them. The CDR3 length is 13 residues. Germline CDR1 and CDR2: LGHDT and YNNKEL (reference sequence). As DNA, the CDR3 is TGTGCCAGCAGCCAATCGGAATCGGAGACCCAGTACTTC. Translation: CASSQSESETQYF.

This clonotype has a handful of counts. The V call is TRBV7-9, the J call TRBJ2-7; 7 nucleotides agree with TRBD1. The CDR3 is 12 residues long. The germline V gene encodes CDR1 SEHNR and CDR2 FQNEAQ (reference sequence). V lost 5 bases to trimming and J lost 3 bases; unmatched junction nucleotides: 1. The CDR3 DNA follows: TGTGCCAGCAGCAACAGGGGCTACGAGCAGTACTTC. Protein: CASSNRGYEQYF.

This clonotype was counted only a few times. The chain links TRBV7-9 to TRBJ1-3; D unclear. CDR3 length: 16 amino acids. V gave up 6 bases and J gave up 0 bases, with 15 bases separating them. Germline V gene sequence: CDR1 SEHNR, CDR2 FQNEAQ (reference sequence). CDR3 nucleotide sequence: TGTGCCAGCAGGTCCAAAAGGAAAAACTCTGGAAACACCATATATTTT. Translation: CASRSKRKNSGNTIYF.

The CDR3 reads CASSPHRRNEKLFF. The CDR3 nucleotides are TGCGCCAGCAGCCCACACAGGAGAAATGAAAAACTGTTTTTT. The V gene is TRBV4-1, the J gene TRBJ1-4; D is possibly TRBD1 (5 bases). Germline V gene lookup returns CDR1 MGHRA and CDR2 YSYEKL. This CDR3 is built from 14 residues. V gave up 4 bases and J gave up 5 bases, with 11 bases separating them.

This clonotype was counted ten times or more. V is TRBV4-2 and J is TRBJ1-2; D gene uncertain. Between the trimmed V and J ends, which lost 0 bases and 0 bases, there was a span of 11 bases. This CDR3 has 16 amino acids. The germline CDR1 and CDR2 sequences are LGHNA and YNFKEQ. The CDR3 sequence is CASSQDRLNPNYGYTF. The CDR3, as DNA: TGTGCCAGCAGCCAAGATCGACTCAACCCTAACTATGGCTACACCTTC.